This is a list of T cell receptor beta chains from one sample in a study of cytomegalovirus exposure and HLA in healthy donors. Only in-frame clones appear in the TCRdb table, and some are missing; sequencing was by immunoSEQ multiplex PCR. Here the sample spans a few hundred thousand clones, roughly 89% being singletons. Sequencing used PBMCs. All receptors come from a young woman in good health and CMV-seronegative. CDR3s include the opening cysteine and the closing phenylalanine or tryptophan. The D gene is left open where the match is weak. Clone size is given for some rows only: seen once, a few or many times, or a class if the clone is expanded.

CDR3 protein: CASSLGDRDDNEQFF
CDR3 DNA: TGTGCCAGCAGCTTGGGGGACAGGGACGACAATGAGCAGTTCTTC
J gene: TRBJ2-1
clone size: .
V gene: TRBV5-8
D gene: TRBD1

CDR3 protein: CASSARTGRGGTQYF
CDR3 DNA: TGTGCCAGCAGTGCCCGGACAGGCAGAGGGGGGACCCAGTACTTC
J gene: TRBJ2-5
clone size: .
V gene: TRBV2
D gene: TRBD1

CDR3 protein: CASSLRTGKVDNEQFF
CDR3 DNA: TGTGCCAGCAGCTTAAGGACAGGGAAAGTCGACAATGAGCAGTTCTTC
J gene: TRBJ2-1
clone size: .
V gene: TRBV7-2
D gene: TRBD1

CDR3 protein: CASSLGGTGASYGYTF
CDR3 DNA: TGTGCCAGCAGCTTAGGGGGGACAGGGGCTTCCTATGGCTACACCTTC
J gene: TRBJ1-2
clone size: .
V gene: TRBV7-9
D gene: TRBD1

CDR3 protein: CASSLGPGKLNNEQFF
CDR3 DNA: TGCGCCAGCAGCTTGGGGCCCGGGAAATTAAACAATGAGCAGTTCTTC
J gene: TRBJ2-1
clone size: .
V gene: TRBV5-1
D gene: .

CDR3 protein: CASSFDRGQPQHF
CDR3 DNA: TGTGCCAGCAGCTTCGACAGGGGTCAGCCCCAGCATTTT
J gene: TRBJ1-5
clone size: few
V gene: TRBV5-4
D gene: TRBD1

CDR3 protein: CASSSGGQGSGIQYF
CDR3 DNA: TGTGCCAGCAGTTCCGGCGGACAGGGTTCGGGGATTCAGTACTTC
J gene: TRBJ2-4
clone size: once
V gene: TRBV28
D gene: TRBD1

CDR3 protein: CASSFRRLGVGNTIYF
CDR3 DNA: TGTGCCAGCAGCTTTCGCCGGTTAGGGGTTGGAAACACCATATATTTT
J gene: TRBJ1-3
clone size: .
V gene: TRBV7-2
D gene: .

CDR3 protein: CSVAAQRNNEQFF
CDR3 DNA: TGCAGCGTCGCGGCTCAGCGCAACAATGAGCAGTTCTTC
J gene: TRBJ2-1
clone size: .
V gene: TRBV29-1
D gene: .

CDR3 protein: CASSPNPGGTEAFF
CDR3 DNA: TGTGCCAGCAGCCCTAACCCGGGGGGCACTGAAGCTTTCTTT
J gene: TRBJ1-1
clone size: .
V gene: TRBV11-3
D gene: .

CDR3 protein: CASSDQVGVQETQYF
CDR3 DNA: TGTGCCAGCAGCGACCAGGTGGGCGTCCAAGAGACCCAGTACTTC
J gene: TRBJ2-5
clone size: .
V gene: TRBV9
D gene: .

CDR3 protein: CASSFDKNTGELFF
CDR3 DNA: TGTGCCAGCAGCTTCGACAAGAACACCGGGGAGCTGTTTTTT
J gene: TRBJ2-2
clone size: .
V gene: TRBV5-4
D gene: .

CDR3 protein: CASSPRLAGDPSSYNEQFF
CDR3 DNA: TGTGCCAGCTCACCAAGACTAGCGGGAGACCCCAGCTCCTACAATGAGCAGTTCTTC
J gene: TRBJ2-1
clone size: once
V gene: TRBV18
D gene: TRBD2

CDR3 protein: CASSYLGAGGTETQYF
CDR3 DNA: TGTGCCAGCAGCTACCTAGGGGCAGGGGGCACAGAGACCCAGTACTTC
J gene: TRBJ2-5
clone size: .
V gene: TRBV5-5
D gene: TRBD1

CDR3 protein: CASSQDTERYEQYF
CDR3 DNA: TGCGCCAGCAGCCAAGACACGGAGCGCTACGAGCAGTACTTC
J gene: TRBJ2-7
clone size: .
V gene: TRBV4-3
D gene: .

CDR3 protein: CASSSRQGVGWDTQYF
CDR3 DNA: TGTGCCAGCAGTTCCCGACAGGGGGTGGGATGGGATACGCAGTATTTT
J gene: TRBJ2-3
clone size: .
V gene: TRBV6-5
D gene: TRBD1

CDR3 protein: CASSSRVPSYEQYF
CDR3 DNA: TGCGCCAGCAGCTCCAGGGTCCCCTCCTACGAGCAGTACTTC
J gene: TRBJ2-7
clone size: .
V gene: TRBV5-1
D gene: .

CDR3 protein: CASSYGAGAYEQYF
CDR3 DNA: TGTGCCAGCAGTTACGGGGCAGGTGCCTACGAGCAGTACTTC
J gene: TRBJ2-7
clone size: .
V gene: TRBV6-5
D gene: .

CDR3 protein: CASSLTVNTEAFF
CDR3 DNA: TGTGCCAGCAGCCTGACAGTGAACACTGAAGCTTTCTTT
J gene: TRBJ1-1
clone size: .
V gene: TRBV14
D gene: .

CDR3 protein: CASSLGAAYGYTF
CDR3 DNA: TGCGCCAGCAGCTTGGGGGCAGCCTATGGCTACACCTTC
J gene: TRBJ1-2
clone size: few
V gene: TRBV5-1
D gene: .

CDR3 protein: CASSQDLLKWEGVVDYGYTF
CDR3 DNA: TGCGCCAGCAGCCAAGATCTCCTAAAATGGGAGGGGGTAGTAGACTATGGCTACACCTTC
J gene: TRBJ1-2
clone size: .
V gene: TRBV4-3
D gene: .

CDR3 protein: CASSEFPQETQYF
CDR3 DNA: TGTGCCAGCAGTGAATTTCCTCAAGAGACCCAGTACTTC
J gene: TRBJ2-5
clone size: few
V gene: TRBV2
D gene: .

CDR3 protein: CASSRDREDGYTF
CDR3 DNA: TGTGCCAGCAGCCGGGACAGAGAAGATGGCTACACCTTC
J gene: TRBJ1-2
clone size: .
V gene: TRBV4-2
D gene: TRBD1

CDR3 protein: CASSLNRGWRTDTQYF
CDR3 DNA: TGTGCCAGCAGCTTAAACAGGGGTTGGCGGACAGATACGCAGTATTTT
J gene: TRBJ2-3
clone size: .
V gene: TRBV27
D gene: TRBD1

CDR3 protein: CASSLGTSGSSSYEQYF
CDR3 DNA: TGCGCCAGCAGCCTCGGTACTAGCGGGAGTAGTTCCTACGAGCAGTACTTC
J gene: TRBJ2-7
clone size: once
V gene: TRBV4-3
D gene: TRBD2

CDR3 protein: CASSLTSGTSGSLHF
CDR3 DNA: TGTGCCAGCAGCCTTACCAGTGGGACTAGCGGGAGCCTTCACTTC
J gene: TRBJ2-7
clone size: .
V gene: TRBV7-2
D gene: TRBD2

CDR3 protein: CASSQPGLAEGTGELFF
CDR3 DNA: TGTGCCAGCAGCCAACCCGGACTAGCGGAGGGAACCGGGGAGCTGTTTTTT
J gene: TRBJ2-2
clone size: .
V gene: TRBV4-2
D gene: TRBD2

CDR3 protein: CASTEEDHSSGRRGEQYF
CDR3 DNA: TGTGCCAGCACCGAAGAGGACCATTCTAGCGGGAGGCGGGGGGAGCAGTACTTC
J gene: TRBJ2-7
clone size: .
V gene: TRBV28
D gene: TRBD2

CDR3 protein: CASSQSGLAQEQFF
CDR3 DNA: TGTGCCAGCAGCCAATCGGGACTAGCACAGGAGCAGTTCTTC
J gene: TRBJ2-1
clone size: .
V gene: TRBV4-2
D gene: TRBD2

CDR3 protein: CASSRGQSQPQHF
CDR3 DNA: TGTGCCAGCTCCCGCGGACAGTCTCAGCCCCAGCATTTT
J gene: TRBJ1-5
clone size: once
V gene: TRBV18
D gene: .

CDR3 protein: CSVDLPQGTATHEQYF
CDR3 DNA: TGCAGCGTTGATTTGCCCCAGGGGACAGCCACCCACGAGCAGTACTTC
J gene: TRBJ2-7
clone size: .
V gene: TRBV29-1
D gene: TRBD1

CDR3 protein: CASLSGRALGEQFF
CDR3 DNA: TGTGCCAGCTTGAGCGGGAGGGCCTTGGGTGAGCAGTTCTTC
J gene: TRBJ2-1
clone size: .
V gene: TRBV2
D gene: TRBD2

CDR3 protein: CASSYGPGENYGYTF
CDR3 DNA: TGTGCCAGCAGTTACGGCCCCGGGGAAAACTATGGCTACACCTTC
J gene: TRBJ1-2
clone size: .
V gene: TRBV6-5
D gene: .

CDR3 protein: CASSPESVDEQFF
CDR3 DNA: TGTGCCAGCTCACCCGAGTCGGTAGATGAGCAGTTCTTC
J gene: TRBJ2-1
clone size: once
V gene: TRBV18
D gene: .

CDR3 protein: CASSLQDTRGYSNQPQHF
CDR3 DNA: TGTGCCAGCAGCTTACAGGACACCAGGGGCTATAGCAATCAGCCCCAGCATTTT
J gene: TRBJ1-5
clone size: many
V gene: TRBV7-2
D gene: .

CDR3 protein: CASSSEPGAGANVLTF
CDR3 DNA: TGTGCCAGCAGTTCCGAACCAGGGGCTGGGGCCAACGTCCTGACTTTC
J gene: TRBJ2-6
clone size: .
V gene: TRBV6-5
D gene: .

CDR3 protein: CASSSGTSHYEQYF
CDR3 DNA: TGTGCCAGCAGCTCAGGGACTAGCCACTACGAGCAGTACTTC
J gene: TRBJ2-7
clone size: .
V gene: TRBV5-6
D gene: TRBD2

CDR3 protein: CASSYSGLGTDTQYF
CDR3 DNA: TGTGCCAGCAGCTATTCAGGGCTAGGCACAGATACGCAGTATTTT
J gene: TRBJ2-3
clone size: .
V gene: TRBV14
D gene: .

CDR3 protein: CASSFSREGIQYF
CDR3 DNA: TGTGCCAGCAGCTTTTCCAGGGAAGGGATCCAGTACTTC
J gene: TRBJ2-5
clone size: .
V gene: TRBV11-1
D gene: .